Listed below are T cell receptor beta chains from one sample, sequenced in a study of blood T cell repertoires in COVID-19. The assay was immunoSEQ multiplex PCR, and TCRdb's table has in-frame clones only and misses some. There are 250,000 or so clones in the sample; approximately 86% occur only once, and about 8.8% lies in the top ten. Material for sequencing was peripheral blood. The receptors were gathered from a man aged 40-49 years with active or convalescent COVID-19. Each CDR3 is given with its conserved first and last residue. The D gene is left open where the match is weak. For some rows the clone size is stated as once, few or many, or as a class when expanded; others skip it.

>NA|TRBJ1-2|TRBV3-1/TRBV3-2|few
TGTGCCAGCAGACCGAATGGACAGACTAACTATGGCTACACCTTC
CASRPNGQTNYGYTF
>NA|TRBJ1-2|TRBV19|NA
TGTGCCAGTAGTATGTCAGGGGACATGCATCGCGGTGGCTACACCTTC
CASSMSGDMHRGGYTF
>TRBD1|TRBJ1-1|TRBV11-3|NA
TGTGCCAGCAGCCCTCAGGGGGTGCGCTCGACTGAAGCTTTCTTT
CASSPQGVRSTEAFF
>TRBD2|TRBJ2-1|TRBV9|NA
TGTGCCAGCAGCACCCGGACTAGCGGGAAGGACAATGAGCAGTTCTTC
CASSTRTSGKDNEQFF
>NA|TRBJ1-1|TRBV30|NA
TGTGCCTGCTCGAGTCGGAGTGGCGGTGAAGCTTTCTTT
CACSSRSGGEAFF
>NA|TRBJ1-1|TRBV10-3|NA
TGTGCCATCAGTGATGGTCAGGGGAACACTGAAGCTTTCTTT
CAISDGQGNTEAFF
>NA|TRBJ2-2|TRBV5-1|NA
TGCGCCAGCAGCTTGGTGACAGCAGCCGGGGAGCTGTTTTTT
CASSLVTAAGELFF
>NA|TRBJ2-2|TRBV10-2|NA
TGCGCCAGCCGCAAGCGGACAGGTGGGGGGACCGGGGAGCTGTTTTTT
CASRKRTGGGTGELFF
>TRBD2|TRBJ2-7|TRBV3-1/TRBV3-2|NA
TGTGCCAGCAGCCCCGGACTAGCGGGAGGCGAGCAGTACTTC
CASSPGLAGGEQYF
>TRBD2|TRBJ2-3|TRBV18|NA
TGTGCCAGCTCGGACGGACTAGCGGGGGCAGATACGCAGTATTTT
CASSDGLAGADTQYF
>NA|TRBJ1-1|TRBV14|NA
TGTGCCAGCAGCCAAGTGGGAGGGACCGAAGCTTTCTTT
CASSQVGGTEAFF
>NA|TRBJ2-7|TRBV19|NA
TGTGCCAGTAGTATAGGCGGACAGTATTACGAGCAGTACTTC
CASSIGGQYYEQYF
>TRBD2|TRBJ2-1|TRBV6-2/TRBV6-3|NA
TGTGCCAGCAGTTACATGCCGGGGGGGCCCAGTGAGCAGTTCTTC
CASSYMPGGPSEQFF
>TRBD2|TRBJ2-5|TRBV5-6|NA
TGTGCCAGCAGCCCGACTAGCGTTAAAGAGACCCAGTACTTC
CASSPTSVKETQYF
>NA|TRBJ2-7|TRBV5-5|once
TGTGCCAGCGGGGGACAAAGCTCCTACGAGCAGTACTTC
CASGGQSSYEQYF
>TRBD2|TRBJ2-3|TRBV13|NA
TGTGCCAGCAGCTCGAGGACTAGCGGGAGATCAGATACGCAGTATTTT
CASSSRTSGRSDTQYF
>NA|TRBJ1-2|TRBV30|NA
TGTGCCTGGAGTTACGGGGGGCTCTATGGCTACACCTTC
CAWSYGGLYGYTF
>NA|TRBJ1-4|TRBV5-1|NA
TGCGCCAGCAGCTCTCCAGACACCGCCGGTAATGAAAAACTGTTTTTT
CASSSPDTAGNEKLFF
>TRBD1|TRBJ1-5|TRBV5-1|NA
TGCGCCAGCAGCTCTACAGGGGGCCCCAATCAGCCCCAGCATTTT
CASSSTGGPNQPQHF
>NA|TRBJ1-1|TRBV4-2|NA
TGTGCCAGCAGCTTTCCGGACACTGAAGCTTTCTTT
CASSFPDTEAFF
>TRBD1|TRBJ1-1|TRBV28|NA
TGTGCCAGCACAGTGACTCCGGGACAGGGGTCCTCGAACACTGAAGCTTTCTTT
CASTVTPGQGSSNTEAFF
>NA|TRBJ2-7|TRBV5-5|NA
TGTGCCAGCAGCTTGGAGGGTAGCGCGTCCTACGAGCAGTACTTC
CASSLEGSASYEQYF
>NA|TRBJ2-5|TRBV7-8|NA
TGTGCCAGCAGCTTATACAGCCCGCCGGGGGAGACCCAGTACTTC
CASSLYSPPGETQYF
>TRBD1|TRBJ2-7|TRBV19|NA
TGTGCCAGTAGTCCCCGACAGGGGGCTTCCTACGAGCAGTACTTC
CASSPRQGASYEQYF
>NA|TRBJ1-5|TRBV10-3|NA
TGTGCCATCAGTGTAACAGGGACGGGCAATCAGCCCCAGCATTTT
CAISVTGTGNQPQHF
>NA|TRBJ1-3|TRBV6-5|few
TGTGCCAGCAGTTCTTCTCGACAGTCCTCTGGAAACACCATATATTTT
CASSSSRQSSGNTIYF
>NA|TRBJ2-3|TRBV29-1|NA
TGCAGCGTCACCCAACCGGGACTCCTCTCTAGCACAGATACGCAGTATTTT
CSVTQPGLLSSTDTQYF
>NA|TRBJ1-1|TRBV11-2|NA
TGTGCCAGCAGCTTAGTTTCGGGCGGGAGAACTTTCTTT
CASSLVSGGRTFF
>TRBD1|TRBJ2-1|TRBV4-1|NA
TGCGCCAGCAGCCGAGGGACAGGGGGCGATGAGCAGTTCTTC
CASSRGTGGDEQFF
>TRBD2|TRBJ2-3|TRBV24-1|NA
TGTGCCACCAGTACTAGCGGGAGGGCCGCCGATACGCAGTATTTT
CATSTSGRAADTQYF
>NA|TRBJ1-1|TRBV6-5|NA
TGTGCCAGCAGTTACAGGAAGAGTGACACACAAGCTTTCTTT
CASSYRKSDTQAFF
>NA|TRBJ1-3|TRBV4-1|few
TGCGCCAGCAGCCAAGATGGGCAGGGCGGGAATGTTGGAAACACCATATATTTT
CASSQDGQGGNVGNTIYF
>NA|TRBJ2-5|TRBV5-1|NA
TGCGCCAGCAGCTTGGCCGGGGGAGAAGGGACCCAGTACTTC
CASSLAGGEGTQYF
>NA|TRBJ2-1|TRBV3-1/TRBV3-2|NA
TGTGCCAGCAGCCAAGTCTCGAATCAGGGGTTCGATGAGCAGTTCTTC
CASSQVSNQGFDEQFF
>NA|TRBJ1-1|TRBV5-1|few
TGCGCCAGCAGTGAAACAAGAGCTTTCTTT
CASSETRAFF
>TRBD1|TRBJ1-2|TRBV28|NA
TGTGCCAGCAGTTTGGCAGGGGGCCTGATTGGCTACACCTTC
CASSLAGGLIGYTF
>TRBD2|TRBJ2-7|TRBV5-3|NA
TGTGCCAGAAGCCCTCTCCGAAAGCGGGAGAAAGGCCACGAGCAGTACTTC
CARSPLRKREKGHEQYF
>TRBD2|TRBJ2-3|TRBV6-5|NA
TGTGCCAGCAGCCTCCGGGGGGGCCGCACAGATACGCAGTATTTT
CASSLRGGRTDTQYF
>NA|TRBJ1-4|TRBV19|NA
TGTGCCAGTAGTATATCGTGGAGAGCTAATGAAAAACTGTTTTTT
CASSISWRANEKLFF
>NA|TRBJ1-2|TRBV6-5|NA
TGTGCCAGCACCAGAGCAGGGACTAACTATGGCTACACCTTC
CASTRAGTNYGYTF
>TRBD1|TRBJ1-1|TRBV5-1|NA
TGCGCCAGCAGCACCGGGACAGCGCTGAACACTGAAGCTTTCTTT
CASSTGTALNTEAFF